This T cell receptor (beta chain) stems from a study of control samples from healthy donors and cancer patients. Sequenced by immunoSEQ multiplex PCR; TCRdb stores in-frame clones only, minus some. The data contain thousands of clones, 76% of them seen just once; the ten biggest clones take up approximately 15%. Judged by abundance, this clone is medium-sized. Germline CDR1 SNHLY, CDR2 FYNNEI. Trimming shortened V by 6 bases and J by 1 base, and 12 bases separated the two germline ends. The CDR3 length is 14 residues. This receptor was identified in a male donor with melanoma. Sequencing used formalin-fixed, paraffin-embedded tissue. The rearrangement joins TRBV2 to TRBJ1-2; D possibly corresponds to TRBD1 (5 bases). The DNA of the CDR3 is TGTGCCAGCAGCACCTGGGACGGTAACTATGGCTACACCTTC. The encoded protein is CASSTWDGNYGYTF. Based on the CDR3 plus reference TRBV2 and TRBJ1-2, the full variable domain is EPEVTQTPSHQVTQMGQEVILRCVPISNHLYFYWYRQILGQKVEFLVSFYNNEISEKSEIFDDQFSVERPDGSNFTLKIRSTKLEDSAMYFCASSTWDGNYGYTFGSGTRLTVV.